This passage covers 10 T cell receptor beta chains from one sample sequenced in a study of human T cells and chemical hapten exposure. The time point was: patch test 3, about 24 weeks after DPC sensitization. The treatment denotes: therapeutic diphenylcyclopropenone sensitization with weekly scalp DPC. TCRdb passed the RACE reads through MiXCR, listing each CDR3 protein once. The sample has tens of thousands of distinct CDR3 sequences; approximately 5.8% are singletons. This specimen was whole blood, taken in connection with sensitization to the hapten diphenylcyclopropenone (DPC). These receptors were collected from a man aged 25 to 40 with alopecia areata. Some clones in this sample may be carry-over from other donors' samples.

This clonotype was seen many times. V is TRBV12-3 or TRBV12-4 and J is TRBJ2-1; 11 bases fit TRBD2. The CDR3 runs 19 residues. V shed 2 bases, J shed 0 bases, and the junction held 9 bases outside the gene matches. The CDR3 bases are TGTGCCAGCAGTTTACCGCTAGCGGGGGGCGTTGGCTCCTACAATGAGCAGTTCTTC. It encodes CASSLPLAGGVGSYNEQFF.

In its sample, this clonotype was seen many times. The chain couples TRBV7-9 to TRBJ2-1; 7 bases are shared with TRBD2. CDR1 is SEHNR and CDR2 is FQNEAQ in the germline V gene (reference sequence). Germline trimming cut 4 bases from V and 4 bases from J; bases unmatched to any gene: 13. The CDR3 has 17 residues. The DNA of the CDR3 is TGTGCCAGCAGCTCCCTAAGGGAGGGCCTCAGGTACAATGAGCAGTTCTTC. It translates to CASSSLREGLRYNEQFF.

The rearrangement links TRBV5-4 to TRBJ2-2, with 12 bases fitting TRBD1. J was trimmed by 4 bases and V by 4 bases; bases with no gene match: 5. Germline CDR1 reads SGHNT; CDR2 reads YYREEE (reference sequence). The CDR3 contains 16 residues. CDR3 DNA: TGTGCCAGCAGCCTCGGGACAGGGGGCGTCACCGGGGAGCTGTTTTTT. Its protein product is CASSLGTGGVTGELFF.

There are a few counts of this clonotype. The CDR3: CASSPWPSGISDGVAETQYF. CDR3 nucleotide sequence: TGTGCCAGCAGCCCGTGGCCCTCAGGGATCTCAGACGGGGTCGCAGAGACCCAGTACTTC. The chain combines TRBV2 with TRBJ2-5; D assignment may be TRBD1 or TRBD2 (5 bases each). V was clipped by 6 bases and J by 4 bases, with 33 bases between them. Per the germline V gene, CDR1 is SNHLY and CDR2 is FYNNEI. This CDR3 region has 20 residues. Drawing the rest from reference TRBV2 and TRBJ2-5, the complete variable domain is EPEVTQTPSHQVTQMGQEVILRCVPISNHLYFYWYRQILGQKVEFLVSFYNNEISEKSEIFDDQFSVERPDGSNFTLKIRSTKLEDSAMYFCASSPWPSGISDGVAETQYFGPGTRLLVL.

This clonotype was recorded many times. The CDR3 protein is CASGPEPASGGTGELFF. The CDR3, as DNA: TGTGCCAGCGGGCCCGAACCCGCGAGCGGGGGAACCGGGGAGCTGTTTTTT. This rearrangement joins TRBV27 to TRBJ2-2, with 8 bases aligning to TRBD2. The germline V gene has CDR1 MNHEY and CDR2 SMNVEV (reference sequence). J was trimmed by 5 bases and V by 8 bases; bases with no gene match: 16. The CDR3 extends over 17 amino acids.

This clonotype was counted many times. V gene TRBV21-1 combines with J gene TRBJ2-7; TRBD2, the table's D call, lacks a check against the DNA. TRBV21-1 is reported as a pseudogene. CDR3 length equals 15 residues. This chain's CDR3 is CASSKIQRKTYEQYF. The CDR3 nucleotides read TGTGCCAGCAGCAAAATCCAGCGGAAGACCTACGAGCAGTACTTC.

This clonotype came up many times. The chain is built from TRBV3-1 and TRBJ2-3; D is ambiguous. V was cut by 3 bases and J by 1 base, with 14 bases left in between. This CDR3 has 16 amino acids. Per germline, CDR1 LGHDT and CDR2 YNNKEL (reference sequence). CDR3 nucleotide sequence: TGTGCCAGCAGCCAGCGACTGCGATCTGGCACAGATACGCAGTATTTT. This sequence encodes CASSQRLRSGTDTQYF.

At least ten counts were recorded for this clonotype. V usage is TRBV11-2 and J usage is TRBJ2-2; 7 bases agree with TRBD1. The V segment lost 5 bases and the J segment 5 bases; nucleotides outside the gene matches: 14. CDR3 length equals 17 residues. The germline V gene has CDR1 SGHAT and CDR2 FQNNGV. CDR3 in amino acids: CASSKRLGTEGTGELFF. CDR3 nucleotide sequence: TGTGCCAGCAGCAAAAGGCTAGGGACAGAGGGGACCGGGGAGCTGTTTTTT.

This clonotype showed up many times. The rearrangement uses TRBV29-1 and TRBJ2-7, with TRBD2 as a possible D gene (6 bases). Germline loops: CDR1 SQVTM, CDR2 ANQGSEA. V was shortened by 6 bases and J by 2 bases, with 17 bases between the two germline ends. This CDR3 contains 14 residues. The CDR3 protein is CSVVDWEDTYEQYF. The CDR3 bases are TGCAGCGTCGTAGACTGGGAGGATACCTACGAGCAGTACTTC.

This clonotype was observed at least ten times. The genes are TRBV10-2 and TRBJ2-7, with 12 nucleotides matching TRBD2. This CDR3 has 17 residues. Trimming cost V 1 base and J 5 bases; bases outside gene matches: 9. The germline V gene has CDR1 WSHSY and CDR2 SAAADI. CDR3 in DNA: TGCGCCAGCAGTGAGTTTACGACTAGCGGGAGTTTCAACGAGCAGTACTTC. As protein: CASSEFTTSGSFNEQYF.